Each of the 23 T cell receptor beta chains below was sequenced from the same sample in a study of T cells in Graves' hyperthyroidism and ophthalmopathy. Researchers took RNA transcripts and amplified the TCR beta CDR3 regions from them. The TCR CDR3 was amplified in a first-round RT-PCR using the HTBI primer set. TCRdb recomputed calls from the multiplex PCR reads with MiXCR, one row per CDR3 protein. The repertoire holds some 560,000 distinct CDR3 sequences, roughly 14% seen once, with approximately 7.4% in the top ten. The sample consisted of blood. The receptors here all came from a woman aged 25-40 years with Graves' hyperthyroidism.

This clonotype was counted ten times or more. V gene TRBV7-2 combines with J gene TRBJ2-7; 9 positions agree with TRBD1. Germline trimming cut 3 bases from V and 2 bases from J; bases unmatched to any gene: 8. CDR1 is SGHTA and CDR2 is FQGNSA in the germline V gene. The CDR3 covers 16 residues. CDR3: CASSLVGDRVTYEQYF. In DNA, the CDR3 is TGTGCCAGCAGCTTGGTTGGGGACAGGGTCACCTACGAGCAGTACTTC.

This clonotype was recorded at least ten times. This chain connects TRBV7-2 to TRBJ2-1, with D perhaps TRBD2 (5 bases). In germline, CDR1 is SGHTA, CDR2 FQGNSA. This CDR3 has 17 amino acids. The germline V and J ends were trimmed by 5 bases and 0 bases, with 17 bases remaining between them. The chain's CDR3 is CASSPRLAASSYNEQFF. The CDR3, as DNA: TGTGCCAGCAGCCCTAGGCTAGCCGCTAGCTCCTACAATGAGCAGTTCTTC.

This clonotype showed up just a few times. The chain couples TRBV14 to TRBJ2-2; no reliable D call. Looked up from germline, CDR1 is SGHDN and CDR2 is FVKESK. V was clipped by 0 bases and J by 3 bases, with 14 bases between them. The CDR3 consists of 17 residues. The CDR3 bases are TGTGCCAGCAGCCAAGACGTAGCAGGCCTATACACCGGGGAGCTGTTTTTT. Its translation is CASSQDVAGLYTGELFF.

At least ten counts were recorded for this clonotype. The V gene is TRBV5-1, the J gene TRBJ2-7; tentative D call: TRBD2 (6 bases). The CDR3 sequence is 14 residues long. Germline lookup yields CDR1 SGHRS and CDR2 YFSETQ. V shed 0 bases and J shed 2 bases, with 9 bases lying between them. CDR3 sequence: CASSLVRGTYEQYF. The DNA of the CDR3 is TGCGCCAGCAGCTTGGTACGGGGGACCTACGAGCAGTACTTC.

This chain joins TRBV6-2 or TRBV6-3 and TRBJ2-2; D may correspond to TRBD1 or TRBD2 (7 bases each). The V end was cut by 6 bases, the J end by 4 bases, with 15 bases between. Germline V gene lookup returns CDR1 MNHEY and CDR2 SVGEGT. This CDR3 is built from 15 residues. CDR3 region: CASRGGTAPTGELFF. The CDR3 coding sequence is TGTGCCAGCAGGGGAGGGACAGCACCCACCGGGGAGCTGTTTTTT.

This clonotype was counted between two and nine times. The V gene is TRBV28, the J gene TRBJ2-5; D possibly matches TRBD1 or TRBD2 (6 bases each). V shed 3 bases and J shed 7 bases, with 24 bases lying between them. CDR1 and CDR2 from the germline V gene are MDHEN and SYDVKM. This CDR3 spans 17 amino acids. The CDR3 DNA sequence: TGTGCCAGCAGTTTTGGATTCCTGGGGGCTGGGACTGGGACCCAGTACTTC. Protein: CASSFGFLGAGTGTQYF. Variable domain in full (rest from reference TRBV28 and TRBJ2-5): DVKVTQSSRYLVKRTGEKVFLECVQDMDHENMFWYRQDPGLGLRLIYFSYDVKMKEKGDIPEGYSVSREKKERFSLILESASTNQTSMYLCASSFGFLGAGTGTQYFGPGTRLLVL.

This clonotype was seen at least ten times. V usage is TRBV6-2 or TRBV6-3 and J usage is TRBJ1-5; D is uncertain. The germline gives CDR1 MNHEY, CDR2 SVGEGT. The germline V and J ends were trimmed by 4 bases and 6 bases, with 7 bases remaining between them. The CDR3 is 12 residues long. In DNA, the CDR3 is TGTGCCAGCAGTTCAGATGGTCAGCCCCAGCATTTT. Translating it yields CASSSDGQPQHF.

This clonotype was counted only a few times. This chain joins TRBV11-2 and TRBJ1-6, with 7 bases fitting TRBD1. From germline, CDR1 is SGHAT and CDR2 FQNNGV. This CDR3 comprises 20 residues. Germline trimming cut 3 bases from V and 5 bases from J; bases unmatched to any gene: 19. CDR3 coding DNA: TGTGCCAGCAGCTTTCTCCTTATTGGGAACAGGGGAAAGGATAATTCACCCCTCCACTTT. It is translated as CASSFLLIGNRGKDNSPLHF.

The chain is built from TRBV24-1 and TRBJ2-1; TRBD1 or TRBD2 may be the D gene (5 bases each). The CDR3 runs to 17 residues. V was trimmed by 3 bases and J by 9 bases, leaving 23 bases between them. In germline, CDR1 is KGHDR, CDR2 SFDVKD. As DNA, the CDR3 is TGTGCCACCAGTGATCCGGGTCGGGACGCCCGAAACACTGAGCAGTTCTTC. Its protein product is CATSDPGRDARNTEQFF.

This clonotype was counted at least ten times. The chain has TRBV6-5 and TRBJ2-7; maybe TRBD2 (6 bases). The CDR3 length is 15 residues. The V and J ends lost 0 bases and 2 bases respectively, with 11 bases between them. The germline CDR1 and CDR2 sequences are MNHEY and SVGAGI. The CDR3 loop reads CASSYSAGSPYEQYF. The CDR3 DNA sequence: TGTGCCAGCAGTTACTCGGCGGGGAGCCCCTACGAGCAGTACTTC.

This chain's CDR3 is CASSLDWVGEQYF. The DNA of the CDR3 is TGTGCCAGCAGCTTGGATTGGGTTGGCGAGCAGTACTTC. V gene TRBV5-5 combines with J gene TRBJ2-7; D gene ambiguous. With 0 bases removed from V and 6 bases from J, the gap between germline ends came to 10 bases. The germline gives CDR1 SGHKS, CDR2 YYEKEE (reference sequence). This CDR3 comprises 13 residues.

The gene calls are TRBV20-1 and TRBJ2-3, with 10 nucleotides matching TRBD2. Germline V gene lookup returns CDR1 DFQATT and CDR2 SNEGSKA (reference sequence). This CDR3 has 14 residues. Losses at the gene ends were 2 bases for V and 4 bases for J; bases not matched to a gene: 3. CDR3 in DNA: TGCAGTGCTAGAATCCTAGCGGGAGCAGATACGCAGTATTTT. This translates into CSARILAGADTQYF.

The V call is TRBV15, the J call TRBJ2-7, with TRBD2 matching over 7 bases. The CDR3 has 16 residues. The V and J ends lost 0 bases and 5 bases, in that order; junction bases with no gene match: 10. Germline V lookup: CDR1 LNHNV, CDR2 YYDKDF (reference sequence). The CDR3 region has the DNA TGTGCCACCAGCAGAGATTCCCGCGGGAGTAGGGACGAGCAGTACTTC. Amino acids: CATSRDSRGSRDEQYF.

On this clonotype itself: The junction departs from the called germline gene at one end, perhaps through a read error. The chain employs TRBV30 and TRBJ2-2; unclear D gene. The CDR3 extends over 16 amino acids. Germline CDR1 GTSNPN, CDR2 SVGIG (reference sequence). The DNA of the CDR3 is TGTGCCTGGAGCCTTATAAGAACAGAGCCCACCGAGGAGCTGTTTTTT. Encoded protein: CAWSLIRTEPTEELFF.

V is TRBV11-2 and J is TRBJ2-1, with 15 positions matching TRBD2. Germline values: CDR1 SGHAT, CDR2 FQNNGV. This CDR3 comprises 17 residues. V shed 3 bases, J shed 6 bases, and the junction held 6 bases outside the gene matches. This CDR3 is CASSFRGLAGGLNEQFF. For the CDR3, the DNA is TGTGCCAGCAGCTTCCGGGGACTAGCGGGAGGCCTCAATGAGCAGTTCTTC.

The table lists this clonotype with many counts. The chain employs TRBV10-1 and TRBJ2-1; TRBD1 might be the D (7 bases). The CDR3 covers 17 residues. V shed 1 base and J shed 7 bases, with 20 bases lying between them. Germline V lookup: CDR1 WNHNN, CDR2 SYGVQD (reference sequence). CDR3 sequence (DNA): TGCGCCAGCAGTGAGTACAGCGGCGGGACAGAGGCTAATGAGCAGTTCTTC. Translating gives CASSEYSGGTEANEQFF.

This clonotype was observed a handful of times. The chain uses TRBV10-3 and TRBJ2-7, with D uncertain. CDR1 ENHRY and CDR2 SYGVKD come from the germline V gene. V was shortened by 2 bases and J by 0 bases, with 2 bases between the two germline ends. This CDR3 spans 12 amino acids. In DNA, the CDR3 is TGTGCCATCAGTGAGGCCTCCTACGAGCAGTACTTC. Translation gives CAISEASYEQYF.

This clonotype was counted many times. V and J are TRBV6-2 or TRBV6-3 and TRBJ2-1; 8 bases fit TRBD2. The ends lost 2 bases at V and 7 bases at J; junction bases unmatched: 10. CDR3 length: 16 residues. The germline V gene encodes CDR1 MNHEY and CDR2 SVGEGT. CDR3 loop: CASSYLQAGERNEQFF. The CDR3 DNA follows: TGTGCCAGCAGTTACCTCCAAGCGGGAGAGCGGAATGAGCAGTTCTTC.

This clonotype was observed at least ten times. As DNA, the CDR3 is TGCAGTGCTAGAGATCGGGGGTCCTATAATTCACCCCTCCACTTT. This codes for CSARDRGSYNSPLHF. This sequence joins TRBV20-1 and TRBJ1-6, with D perhaps TRBD1 (5 bases). The CDR3 consists of 15 residues. V was pared by 0 bases and J by 1 base, with 7 bases between. Germline values: CDR1 DFQATT, CDR2 SNEGSKA (reference sequence).

The chain's CDR3 is CASSSGSYYSNQPQHF. The CDR3 DNA is TGTGCCAGCAGCTCCGGGTCCTACTATAGCAATCAGCCCCAGCATTTT. This chain joins TRBV3-1 and TRBJ1-5; D unclear. Germline values: CDR1 LGHDT, CDR2 YNNKEL (reference sequence). The V end was cut by 5 bases, the J end by 0 bases, with 14 bases between. The CDR3 is made up of 16 amino acids.

This clonotype came up many times. The chain joins TRBV6-2 or TRBV6-3 to TRBJ2-7, with D perhaps TRBD1 (6 bases). Germline values: CDR1 MNHEY, CDR2 SVGEGT. The V end was cut by 0 bases, the J end by 1 base, with 7 bases between. CDR3 length: 14 amino acids. The CDR3 reads CASSYSDRSYEQYF. For the CDR3, the DNA is TGTGCCAGCAGTTACTCCGACAGGTCCTACGAGCAGTACTTC.

J is TRBJ2-2 and V is TRBV19, with 12 bases fitting TRBD1. The CDR3 contains 15 residues. Unmatched junction bases numbered 4, after V lost 5 bases and J lost 6 bases. In germline, CDR1 is LNHDA, CDR2 SQIVND (reference sequence). CDR3 sequence: CASSLGTGGPGELFF. The DNA for the CDR3 is TGTGCCAGTAGTCTTGGGACAGGGGGCCCCGGGGAGCTGTTTTTT.

The V call is TRBV19, the J call TRBJ2-7; TRBD2 agrees at 8 bases. The CDR3 has 15 residues. CDR1 and CDR2 (germline): LNHDA, SQIVND (reference sequence). Trimming at V came to 5 bases and at J to 1 base, leaving 7 bases not matched to a gene. The CDR3 loop reads CASSWGTRSSYEQYF. The CDR3 region has the DNA TGTGCCAGTAGTTGGGGGACTAGATCATCCTACGAGCAGTACTTC.